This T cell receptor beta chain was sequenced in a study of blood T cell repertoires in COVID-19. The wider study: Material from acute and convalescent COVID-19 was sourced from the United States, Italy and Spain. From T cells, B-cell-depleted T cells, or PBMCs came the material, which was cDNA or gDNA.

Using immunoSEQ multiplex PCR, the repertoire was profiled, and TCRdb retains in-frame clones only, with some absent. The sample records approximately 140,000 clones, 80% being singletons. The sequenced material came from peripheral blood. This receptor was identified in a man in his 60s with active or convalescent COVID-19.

This CDR3 reads CASSRTGVGTEAFF. The CDR3 DNA reads TGTGCCAGCAGTAGGACAGGGGTGGGCACTGAAGCTTTCTTT. This chain joins TRBV6-2 or TRBV6-3 and TRBJ1-1; 9 nucleotides match TRBD1. The CDR3 is made up of 14 amino acids. From germline, CDR1 is MNHEY and CDR2 SVGEGT. Unmatched junction bases numbered 5, after V lost 5 bases and J lost 4 bases.